The next 3 T cell receptor beta chains were all read from a single sample in a study of early T cells in non-severe SARS-CoV-2 infection. TCRdb analysed the 5' RACE reads with MiXCR anew, one entry per CDR3 protein. The sample has tens of thousands of distinct CDR3 sequences; roughly 6.2% are singletons. Sequenced: whole blood. The receptors shown here come from an adult who was a healthcare worker with PCR-confirmed SARS-CoV-2 infection or an uninfected control (not recorded which).

The chain recombines TRBV5-1 with TRBJ2-3, with D tentatively TRBD1 (6 bases). Per germline, CDR1 SGHRS and CDR2 YFSETQ. This CDR3 comprises 16 residues. Trimming cost V 4 bases and J 2 bases, with 17 bases left between them. The CDR3: CASSQNRAGVTDTQYF. CDR3 in DNA: TGCGCCAGCAGCCAAAACCGGGCAGGGGTCACAGATACGCAGTATTTT.

The chain combines TRBV18 with TRBJ2-1; the D is unclear. From germline, CDR1 is KGHSH and CDR2 LQKENI. Trimming took 3 bases from V and 0 from J, leaving 3 bases between them. This CDR3 spans 13 amino acids. DNA for the CDR3: TGTGCCAGCTCACCGAACTCCTACAATGAGCAGTTCTTC. As protein: CASSPNSYNEQFF. The whole variable domain, filled in from reference TRBV18 and TRBJ2-1, reads NAGVMQNPRHLVRRRGQEARLRCSPMKGHSHVYWYRQLPEEGLKFMVYLQKENIIDESGMPKERFSAEFPKEGPSILRIQQVVRGDSAAYFCASSPNSYNEQFFGPGTRLTVL.

The rearrangement links TRBV7-9 to TRBJ2-2; D is undetermined. This CDR3 has 17 residues. Germline CDR1 is SEHNR and CDR2 is FQNEAQ (reference sequence). V shed 3 bases and J shed 0 bases, with 14 bases lying between them. In DNA form, the CDR3 reads TGTGCCAGCAGCTTGGCCGGATTGGTGACGAACACCGGGGAGCTGTTTTTT. This gives the protein CASSLAGLVTNTGELFF.